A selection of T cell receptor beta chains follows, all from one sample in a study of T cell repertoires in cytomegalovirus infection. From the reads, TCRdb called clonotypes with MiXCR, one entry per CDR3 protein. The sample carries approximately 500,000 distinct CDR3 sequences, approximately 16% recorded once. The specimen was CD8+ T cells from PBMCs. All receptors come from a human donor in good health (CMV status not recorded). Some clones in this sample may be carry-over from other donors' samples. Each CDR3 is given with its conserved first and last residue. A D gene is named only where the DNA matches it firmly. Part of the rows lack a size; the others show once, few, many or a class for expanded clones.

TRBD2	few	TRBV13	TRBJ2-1	CASSRMGLARNEQFF	TGTGCCAGCAGCCGGATGGGACTAGCGCGCAATGAGCAGTTCTTC
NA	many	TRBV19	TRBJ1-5	CASSIALHQPQHF	TGTGCCAGTAGTATAGCCCTACATCAGCCCCAGCATTTT
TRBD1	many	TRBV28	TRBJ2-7	CASTWTGETYEQYF	TGTGCCAGCACTTGGACAGGGGAGACCTACGAGCAGTACTTC
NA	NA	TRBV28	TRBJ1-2	CASRTPEQVHYGYTF	TGTGCCAGCAGGACCCCAGAACAGGTACACTATGGCTACACCTTC
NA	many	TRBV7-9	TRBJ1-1	CASSPTRDTEAFF	TGTGCCAGCAGCCCTACAAGGGACACTGAAGCTTTCTTT
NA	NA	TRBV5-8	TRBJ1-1	CASSVEVTMNTEAFF	TGTGCCAGCAGCGTGGAGGTAACCATGAACACTGAAGCTTTCTTT
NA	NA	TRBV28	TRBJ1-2	CASSLGTPYYGYTF	TGTGCCAGCAGTTTAGGGACGCCGTACTATGGCTACACCTTC
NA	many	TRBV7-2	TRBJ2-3	CASSLSSGGTDTQYF	TGTGCCAGCAGCTTGAGTAGCGGCGGCACAGATACGCAGTATTTT
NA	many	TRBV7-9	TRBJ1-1	CASSLVIGNTEAFF	TGTGCCAGCAGCTTAGTTATCGGGAACACTGAAGCTTTCTTT
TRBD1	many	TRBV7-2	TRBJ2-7	CASRSTGFYEQYF	TGTGCCAGCAGATCGACAGGGTTCTACGAGCAGTACTTC
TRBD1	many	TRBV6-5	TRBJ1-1	CASTPGGEDTEAFF	TGTGCCAGCACCCCAGGGGGGGAGGACACTGAAGCTTTCTTT
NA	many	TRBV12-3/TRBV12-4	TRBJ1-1	CASSPPSLQNTEAFF	TGTGCCAGCAGTCCTCCGAGCCTCCAAAACACTGAAGCTTTCTTT
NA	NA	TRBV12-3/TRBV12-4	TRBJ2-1	CASSLATRYNEQFF	TGTGCCAGCAGTTTAGCGACACGGTACAATGAGCAGTTCTTC
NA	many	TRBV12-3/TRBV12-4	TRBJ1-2	CASSYNRVYGYTF	TGTGCCAGCAGTTATAACAGGGTCTATGGCTACACCTTC
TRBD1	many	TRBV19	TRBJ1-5	CASSIGDRRNQPQHF	TGTGCCAGTAGTATCGGGGACAGAAGAAATCAGCCCCAGCATTTT
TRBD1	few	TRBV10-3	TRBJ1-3	CAIRQGALTIFSGNTIYF	TGTGCCATCAGACAGGGGGCACTCACCATCTTCTCTGGAAACACCATATATTTT
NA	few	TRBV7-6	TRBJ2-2	CASSLAYGGNRSYTGELFF	TGTGCCAGCAGCTTAGCGTACGGGGGAAACAGGTCCTACACCGGGGAGCTGTTTTTT
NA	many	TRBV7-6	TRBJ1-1	CASSLSRSEAFF	TGTGCCAGCAGCCTGAGTCGTTCTGAAGCTTTCTTT
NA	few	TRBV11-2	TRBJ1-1	CASSLDQGVDTEAFF	TGTGCCAGCAGCTTAGATCAGGGAGTGGACACTGAAGCTTTCTTT
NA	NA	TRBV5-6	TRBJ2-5	CASSLAGSRKTQYF	TGTGCCAGCAGCTTGGCGGGAAGTAGGAAGACCCAGTACTTC
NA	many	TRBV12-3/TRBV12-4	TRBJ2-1	CASSPGGLNEQFF	TGTGCCAGCAGTCCCGGGGGACTCAATGAGCAGTTCTTC
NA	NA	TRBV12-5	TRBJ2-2	CAGPPRAWNTGELFF	TGTGCTGGCCCTCCTCGGGCCTGGAACACCGGGGAGCTGTTTTTT
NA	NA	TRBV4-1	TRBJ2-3	CASSQEATSTDTQYF	TGCGCCAGCAGCCAAGAAGCCACAAGCACAGATACGCAGTATTTT
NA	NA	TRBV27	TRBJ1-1	CASSTQGMNTEAFF	TGTGCCAGCAGCACACAGGGAATGAACACTGAAGCTTTCTTT
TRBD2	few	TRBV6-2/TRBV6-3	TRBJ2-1	CASSYFPSGGVVNEQFF	TGTGCCAGCAGTTACTTCCCTAGCGGGGGGGTAGTGAATGAGCAGTTCTTC
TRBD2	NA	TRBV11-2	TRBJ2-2	CASRDFGTRGGELFF	TGTGCCAGCAGGGATTTCGGGACTAGGGGCGGGGAGCTGTTTTTT
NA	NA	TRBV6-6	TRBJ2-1	CASATSPNEQFF	TGTGCCAGCGCGACTAGTCCCAATGAGCAGTTCTTC
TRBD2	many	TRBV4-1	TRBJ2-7	CASSQGNSGTPYEQYF	TGCGCCAGCAGCCAAGGAAATAGCGGGACCCCCTACGAGCAGTACTTC
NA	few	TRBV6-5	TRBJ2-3	CASTIAANADTQYF	TGTGCCAGCACTATAGCGGCGAACGCAGATACGCAGTATTTT
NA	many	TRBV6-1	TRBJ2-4	CASSDLRLAKNIQYF	TGTGCCAGCAGTGACTTGAGGCTGGCCAAAAACATTCAGTACTTC
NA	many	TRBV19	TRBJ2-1	CASNLSPYNEQFF	TGTGCCAGTAACCTATCTCCCTACAATGAGCAGTTCTTC
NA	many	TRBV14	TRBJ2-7	CASSQDSGRRGLEQYF	TGTGCCAGCAGCCAAGACTCCGGACGACGGGGTCTCGAGCAGTACTTC
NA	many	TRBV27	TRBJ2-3	CASSSPTGSTDTQYF	TGTGCCAGCAGTTCCCCGACGGGGAGCACAGATACGCAGTATTTT
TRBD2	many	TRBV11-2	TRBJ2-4	CASSSYTSAKNIQYF	TGTGCCAGCAGTTCCTACACTAGCGCGAAAAACATTCAGTACTTC
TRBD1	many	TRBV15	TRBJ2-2	CATSRRQGANGELFF	TGTGCCACCAGCAGGCGACAGGGGGCTAACGGGGAGCTGTTTTTT
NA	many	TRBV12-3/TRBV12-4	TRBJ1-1	CASSSQGVAFEAFF	TGTGCCAGCAGTTCCCAGGGAGTTGCTTTTGAAGCTTTCTTT
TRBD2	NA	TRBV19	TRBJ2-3	CASSPGLAGLTDTQYF	TGTGCCAGTAGTCCAGGACTAGCGGGACTCACAGATACGCAGTATTTT
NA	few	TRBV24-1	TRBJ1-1	CATREGTEAFF	TGTGCCACCAGAGAGGGAACTGAAGCTTTCTTT
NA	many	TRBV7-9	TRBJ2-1	CASSLAKETEARGEQFF	TGTGCCAGCAGCTTAGCGAAGGAGACAGAGGCTCGAGGTGAGCAGTTCTTC
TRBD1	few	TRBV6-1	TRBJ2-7	CASRDRRSYEQYF	TGTGCCTCCCGGGACAGACGCTCCTACGAGCAGTACTTC